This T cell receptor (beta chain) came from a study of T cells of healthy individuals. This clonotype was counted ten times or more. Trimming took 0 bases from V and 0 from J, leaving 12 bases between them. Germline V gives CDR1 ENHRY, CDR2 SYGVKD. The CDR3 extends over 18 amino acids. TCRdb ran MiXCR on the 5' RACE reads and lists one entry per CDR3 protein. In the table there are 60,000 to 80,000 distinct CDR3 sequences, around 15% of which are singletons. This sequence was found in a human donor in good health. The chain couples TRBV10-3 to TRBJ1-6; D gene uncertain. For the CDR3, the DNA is TGTGCCATCAGTGAGTCGAAGGGCCTAAGCTCCTATAATTCACCCCTCCACTTT. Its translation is CAISESKGLSSYNSPLHF.